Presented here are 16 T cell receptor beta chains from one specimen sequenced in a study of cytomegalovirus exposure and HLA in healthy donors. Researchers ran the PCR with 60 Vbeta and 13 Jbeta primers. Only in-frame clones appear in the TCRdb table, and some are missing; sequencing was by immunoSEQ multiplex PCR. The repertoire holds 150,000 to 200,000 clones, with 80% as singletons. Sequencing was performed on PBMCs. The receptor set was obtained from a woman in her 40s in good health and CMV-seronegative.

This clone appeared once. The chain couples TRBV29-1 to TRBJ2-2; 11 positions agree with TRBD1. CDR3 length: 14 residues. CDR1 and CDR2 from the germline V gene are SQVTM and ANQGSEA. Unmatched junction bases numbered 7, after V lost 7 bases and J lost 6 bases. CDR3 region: CSGRTGGQAGELFF. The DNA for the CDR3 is TGCAGCGGGAGGACAGGGGGCCAAGCCGGGGAGCTGTTTTTT.

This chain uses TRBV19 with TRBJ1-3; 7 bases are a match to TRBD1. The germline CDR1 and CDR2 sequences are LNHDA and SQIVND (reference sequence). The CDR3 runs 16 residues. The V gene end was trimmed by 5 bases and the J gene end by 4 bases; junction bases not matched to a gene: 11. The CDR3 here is CASSPQHRGTGNTIYF. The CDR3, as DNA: TGTGCCAGTAGTCCCCAGCACAGGGGTACGGGAAACACCATATATTTT.

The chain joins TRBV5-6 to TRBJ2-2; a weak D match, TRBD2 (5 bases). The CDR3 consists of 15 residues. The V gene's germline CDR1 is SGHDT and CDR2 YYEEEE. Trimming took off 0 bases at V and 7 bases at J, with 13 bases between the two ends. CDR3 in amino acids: CASSLGGSPYGELFF. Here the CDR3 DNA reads TGTGCCAGCAGCTTGGGAGGGTCGCCGTACGGGGAGCTGTTTTTT. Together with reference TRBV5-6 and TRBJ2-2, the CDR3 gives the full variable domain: DAGVTQSPTHLIKTRGQQVTLRCSPKSGHDTVSWYQQALGQGPQFIFQYYEEEERQRGNFPDRFSGHQFPNYSSELNVNALLLGDSALYLCASSLGGSPYGELFFGEGSRLTVL.

CDR3 in amino acids: CASSLGGGNTGELFF. The CDR3 coding sequence is TGTGCCAGCAGCTTAGGTGGAGGGAACACCGGGGAGCTGTTTTTT. The chain joins TRBV7-2 to TRBJ2-2, with D tentatively TRBD2 (5 bases). V lost 1 base to trimming and J lost 1 base, with 7 bases between them. This CDR3 is 15 amino acids long. Germline values: CDR1 SGHTA, CDR2 FQGNSA. Using reference TRBV7-2 and TRBJ2-2 for the parts outside the CDR3, the full variable domain is GAGVSQSPSNKVTEKGKDVELRCDPISGHTALYWYRQSLGQGLEFLIYFQGNSAPDKSGLPSDRFSAERTGGSVSTLTIQRTQQEDSAVYLCASSLGGGNTGELFFGEGSRLTVL.

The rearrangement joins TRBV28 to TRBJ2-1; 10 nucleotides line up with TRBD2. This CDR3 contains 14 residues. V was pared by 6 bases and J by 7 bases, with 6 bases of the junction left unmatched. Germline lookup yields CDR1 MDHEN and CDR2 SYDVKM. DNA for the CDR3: TGTGCCAGCAGGGGAGCGGGAGGGTTTAATGAGCAGTTCTTC. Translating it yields CASRGAGGFNEQFF.

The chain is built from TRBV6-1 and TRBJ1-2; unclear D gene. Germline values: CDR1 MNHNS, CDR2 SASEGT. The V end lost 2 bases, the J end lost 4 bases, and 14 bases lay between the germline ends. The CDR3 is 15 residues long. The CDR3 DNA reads TGTGCCAGCAGTGAACTGCCCGAGGGTCTCTATGGCTACACCTTC. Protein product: CASSELPEGLYGYTF.

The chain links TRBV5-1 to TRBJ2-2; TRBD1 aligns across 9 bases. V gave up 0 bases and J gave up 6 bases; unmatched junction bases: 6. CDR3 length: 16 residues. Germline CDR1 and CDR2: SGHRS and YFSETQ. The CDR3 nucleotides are TGCGCCAGCAGCTTGGGAACAGGGGGCGCATCCGGGGAGCTGTTTTTT. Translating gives CASSLGTGGASGELFF.

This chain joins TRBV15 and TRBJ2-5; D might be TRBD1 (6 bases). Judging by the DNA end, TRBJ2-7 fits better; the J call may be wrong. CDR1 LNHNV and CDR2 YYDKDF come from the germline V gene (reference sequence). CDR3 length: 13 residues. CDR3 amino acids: CATSAGVAYEQYF. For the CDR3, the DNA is TGTGCCACCAGCGCAGGGGTTGCCTACGAGCAGTACTTC.

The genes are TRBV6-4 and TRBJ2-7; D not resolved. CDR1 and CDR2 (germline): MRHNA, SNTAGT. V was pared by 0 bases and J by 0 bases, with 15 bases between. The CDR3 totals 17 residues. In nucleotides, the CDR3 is TGTGCCAGCAGTGACTCAGAAACAGAGAAGAGCTCCTACGAGCAGTACGTC. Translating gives CASSDSETEKSSYEQYV.

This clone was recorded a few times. The CDR3 region is CASGLALAQNTGELFF. The CDR3 coding sequence is TGTGCTAGTGGTTTGGCCCTCGCGCAGAACACCGGGGAGCTGTTTTTT. This sequence joins TRBV12-5 and TRBJ2-2; the D is unclear. The length of the CDR3 is 16 residues. Trimming took 1 base from V and 1 from J, leaving 10 bases between them. The germline CDR1 and CDR2 sequences are LGHNT and FRNRAP.

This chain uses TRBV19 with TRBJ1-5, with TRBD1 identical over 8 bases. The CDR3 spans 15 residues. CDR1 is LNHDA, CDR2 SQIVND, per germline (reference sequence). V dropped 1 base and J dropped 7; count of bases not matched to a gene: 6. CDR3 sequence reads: CASSIADRGGQPQHF. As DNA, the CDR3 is TGTGCCAGTAGTATAGCTGACAGGGGAGGCCAGCCCCAGCATTTT.

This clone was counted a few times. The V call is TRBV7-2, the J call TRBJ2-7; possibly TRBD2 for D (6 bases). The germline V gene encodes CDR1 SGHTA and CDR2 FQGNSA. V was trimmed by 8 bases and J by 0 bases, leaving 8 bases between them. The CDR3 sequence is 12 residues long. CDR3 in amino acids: CASRGNSYEQYF. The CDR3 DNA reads TGTGCCAGCCGGGGGAACTCCTACGAGCAGTACTTC.

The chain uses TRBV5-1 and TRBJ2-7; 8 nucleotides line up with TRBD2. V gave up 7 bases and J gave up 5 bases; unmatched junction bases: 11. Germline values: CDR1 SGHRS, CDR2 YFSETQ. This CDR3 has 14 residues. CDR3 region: CASSAGGLGNEQYV. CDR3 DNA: TGCGCCAGCTCCGCGGGGGGACTAGGCAACGAGCAGTACGTC.

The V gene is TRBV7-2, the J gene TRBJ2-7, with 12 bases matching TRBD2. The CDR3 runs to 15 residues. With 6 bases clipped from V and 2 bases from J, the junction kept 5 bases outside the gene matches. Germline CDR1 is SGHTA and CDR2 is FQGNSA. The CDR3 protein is CASREGLAGAYEQYF. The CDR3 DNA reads TGTGCCAGCAGGGAGGGACTAGCGGGTGCCTACGAGCAGTACTTC.

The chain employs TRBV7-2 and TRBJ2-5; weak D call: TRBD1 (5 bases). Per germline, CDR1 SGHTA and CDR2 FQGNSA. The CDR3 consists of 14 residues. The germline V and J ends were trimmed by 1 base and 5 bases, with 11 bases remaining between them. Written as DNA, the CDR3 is TGTGCCAGCAGCTTAGGGGGCAGGGTGGAGACCCAGTACTTC. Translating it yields CASSLGGRVETQYF.

The CDR3 region has the DNA TGTGCCAGCAGTTACGGAGCGGGCAGGAACACCGGGGAGCTGTTTTTT. Translated: CASSYGAGRNTGELFF. The V and J genes are TRBV6-5 and TRBJ2-2; D might be TRBD2 (6 bases). This CDR3 contains 16 residues. The germline V and J ends were trimmed by 2 bases and 1 base, with 11 bases remaining between them. Germline lookup yields CDR1 MNHEY and CDR2 SVGAGI.